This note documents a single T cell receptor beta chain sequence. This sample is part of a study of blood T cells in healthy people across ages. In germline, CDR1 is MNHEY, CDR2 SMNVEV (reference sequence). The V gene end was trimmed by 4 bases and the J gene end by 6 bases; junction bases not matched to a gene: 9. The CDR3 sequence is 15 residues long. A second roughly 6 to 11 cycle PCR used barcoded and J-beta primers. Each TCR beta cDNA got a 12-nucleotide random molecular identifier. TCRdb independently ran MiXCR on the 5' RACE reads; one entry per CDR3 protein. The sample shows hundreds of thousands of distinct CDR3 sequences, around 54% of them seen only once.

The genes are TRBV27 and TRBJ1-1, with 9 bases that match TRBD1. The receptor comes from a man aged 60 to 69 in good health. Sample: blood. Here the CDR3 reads CASSSRDRAFAEAFF. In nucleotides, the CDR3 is TGTGCCAGCAGTTCCAGGGACAGGGCGTTCGCTGAAGCTTTCTTT.